The present T cell receptor beta chain was sequenced within a study of cytomegalovirus exposure and HLA in healthy donors. Broader study findings: Clusters of TCRs from the first cohort tended to co-occur in the 100 to 150 validation repertoires (as a later analysis found).

In the case of this clone: Its antigen is unidentified.

TCRdb keeps only in-frame clones here, not all; method: immunoSEQ multiplex PCR. The table has around 100,000 clones, 85% seen once. Source material: PBMCs. The receptor was isolated from a man aged 18 to 29 in good health and CMV-seropositive.

The CDR3 spells CASSLLSGIVWVTGGRTEAFF. The CDR3 DNA is TGTGCCAGCAGTTTATTAAGCGGGATAGTTTGGGTGACAGGGGGCCGGACTGAAGCTTTCTTT. The chain employs TRBV28 and TRBJ1-1, with TRBD1 identical over 10 bases. With V trimmed by 1 base and J by 5 bases, 22 bases remained unmatched. Germline loops: CDR1 MDHEN, CDR2 SYDVKM. The CDR3 extends over 21 amino acids.